A single sample gave rise to the 10 T cell receptor beta chains below, sequenced in a study of Ad26.COV2.S vaccination and SARS-CoV-2 variants. Treatment denoted: 19 received Ad26.COV2.S at low or high dose, single or two shots; about 5 received placebo; per-sample allocation not given. Collection of the samples took place on day 63 after the first injection of vaccine or placebo. The protocol was immunoSEQ multiplex PCR, while the TCRdb copy is restricted to in-frame clones and leaves out a portion. The data show 350,000 to 450,000 clones, with 83% seen just once and about 7.4% held by the top ten. Source: peripheral blood, taken in a trial of Ad26.COV2.S vaccine versus placebo. The receptor source for this set is a person between 18 and 65 years old who received the Ad26.COV2.S COVID-19 vaccine or a placebo.

The V gene is TRBV19, the J gene TRBJ2-1; TRBD2 agrees at 13 bases. This CDR3 is built from 17 residues. The trim removed 6 bases at V and 0 bases at J, leaving 5 bases unmatched. CDR1 is LNHDA and CDR2 is SQIVND in the germline V gene (reference sequence). This CDR3 is CASSGLAGASSYNEQFF. In nucleotides, the CDR3 is TGTGCCAGTAGCGGACTAGCGGGAGCCAGCTCCTACAATGAGCAGTTCTTC.

The rearrangement links TRBV29-1 to TRBJ2-1, with 8 bases lining up with TRBD2. The CDR3 has 16 residues. In germline, CDR1 is SQVTM, CDR2 ANQGSEA. With 5 bases clipped from V and 0 bases from J, the junction kept 9 bases outside the gene matches. CDR3 amino acids: CSVLGGVSVSYNEQFF. The CDR3 nucleotides are TGCAGCGTTCTCGGGGGGGTTAGCGTCTCCTACAATGAGCAGTTCTTC.

The chain carries TRBV6-2 or TRBV6-3 and TRBJ2-7, with TRBD2 as a possible D gene (5 bases). The V end lost 5 bases, the J end lost 4 bases, and 9 bases lay between the germline ends. The CDR3 extends over 12 amino acids. Germline values: CDR1 MNHEY, CDR2 SVGEGT. CDR3 region: CASSRREYEQYF. The CDR3 DNA reads TGTGCCAGCAGTCGAAGGGAGTACGAGCAGTACTTC.

V gene TRBV9 combines with J gene TRBJ2-2; possibly TRBD1 for D (7 bases). Germline CDR1 and CDR2: SGDLS and YYNGEE. The CDR3 runs to 17 residues. Trimming stripped 4 bases from V and 3 bases from J, with 19 bases between. CDR3: CASSPSQGGGYTGELFF. CDR3 coding DNA: TGTGCCAGCAGCCCTTCCCAGGGGGGAGGATACACCGGGGAGCTGTTTTTT.

The V call is TRBV14, the J call TRBJ2-1; a weak D match, TRBD2 (5 bases). Trimming took 1 base from V and 4 from J, leaving 11 bases between them. The CDR3 runs 15 residues. CDR1 is SGHDN, CDR2 FVKESK, per germline. Here the CDR3 DNA reads TGTGCCAGCAGCCAAGGGGCGGGTACTTACAATGAGCAGTTCTTC. Translating it yields CASSQGAGTYNEQFF. Full variable domain (missing parts from reference TRBV14 and TRBJ2-1): EAGVTQFPSHSVIEKGQTVTLRCDPISGHDNLYWYRRVMGKEIKFLLHFVKESKQDESGMPNNRFLAERTGGTYSTLKVQPAELEDSGVYFCASSQGAGTYNEQFFGPGTRLTVL.

The chain carries TRBV7-2 and TRBJ2-1, with TRBD2 identical over 13 bases. The CDR3 covers 18 residues. Germline trimming cut 10 bases from V and 10 bases from J; bases unmatched to any gene: 22. Germline CDR1 SGHTA, CDR2 FQGNSA. The CDR3 DNA is TGTGCCACCAGAAGGACTAGCGGGAGCTCCCCCCCCGTCGACGAGCAGTTCTTC. Its protein is CATRRTSGSSPPVDEQFF.

This chain uses TRBV21-1 with TRBJ1-5. TRBV21-1 is marked as a pseudogene. The CDR3 spans 14 residues. For the CDR3, the DNA is TGTGCCTTGGAGGGGATGGGGAGCAATCAGCCCCAGCATTTT. This translates into CALEGMGSNQPQHF.

This chain links TRBV7-3 with TRBJ1-5; D is perhaps TRBD1 (6 bases). Germline V gene sequence: CDR1 SGHTA, CDR2 FQGTGA. The CDR3 is 16 residues long. V was pared by 4 bases and J by 1 base, with 14 bases between. This chain's CDR3 is CASSSRVGQSNQPQHF. The CDR3, as DNA: TGTGCCAGCAGCTCCCGGGTAGGACAGAGCAATCAGCCCCAGCATTTT.

This clone was seen a handful of times. The gene calls are TRBV5-1 and TRBJ2-5; no reliable D call. The V and J ends lost 2 bases and 5 bases respectively, with 13 bases between them. The CDR3 is made up of 14 amino acids. Germline V gives CDR1 SGHRS, CDR2 YFSETQ. CDR3 in DNA: TGCGCCAGCAGCTTCGCTCCGGATGAGGAGACCCAGTACTTC. Its protein is CASSFAPDEETQYF.

The genes are TRBV2 and TRBJ1-2, with D uncertain. Germline CDR1 SNHLY, CDR2 FYNNEI. The CDR3 is made up of 13 amino acids. The V gene lost 8 bases and the J gene lost 2 bases, with 12 bases spanning the gap. CDR3 amino acids: CASVRTDNYGYTF. CDR3 nucleotides: TGTGCCAGCGTGCGGACGGACAACTATGGCTACACCTTC. The whole variable domain, remainder taken from reference TRBV2 and TRBJ1-2, is EPEVTQTPSHQVTQMGQEVILRCVPISNHLYFYWYRQILGQKVEFLVSFYNNEISEKSEIFDDQFSVERPDGSNFTLKIRSTKLEDSAMYFCASVRTDNYGYTFGSGTRLTVV.